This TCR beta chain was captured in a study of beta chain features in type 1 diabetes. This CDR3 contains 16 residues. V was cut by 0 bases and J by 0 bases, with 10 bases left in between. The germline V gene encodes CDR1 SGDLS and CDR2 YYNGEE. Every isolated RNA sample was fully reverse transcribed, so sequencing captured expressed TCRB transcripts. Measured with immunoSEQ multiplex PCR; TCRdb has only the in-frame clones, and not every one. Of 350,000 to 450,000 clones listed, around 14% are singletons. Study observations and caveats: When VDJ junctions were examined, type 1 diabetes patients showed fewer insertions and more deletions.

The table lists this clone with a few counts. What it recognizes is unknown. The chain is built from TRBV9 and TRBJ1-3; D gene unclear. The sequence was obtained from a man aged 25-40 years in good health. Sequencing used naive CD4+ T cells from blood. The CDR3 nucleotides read TGTGCCAGCAGCGTAGAAGTCGGAACCTCTGGAAACACCATATATTTT. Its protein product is CASSVEVGTSGNTIYF.